The 2 T cell receptor beta chains below all came from one sample that was sequenced in a study of molecular identifiers for immune sequencing clone quantification. TCRdb re-analysed the PCR reads in MiXCR, keeping a single row per CDR3 protein. The sample records about 65,000 distinct CDR3 sequences, roughly 17% being singletons. Source material: naive CD8+ T cells from blood, with Jurkat cell RNA spiked in. Subset reported: FACS-sorted CD8+CD4-CCR7+CD45RA+ naive T cells. These TCRs come from a human donor in good health. Some libraries in this study had Jurkat cell RNA spiked in.

The chain employs TRBV10-2 and TRBJ2-7; maybe TRBD1 (5 bases). Germline loops: CDR1 WSHSY, CDR2 SAAADI. The CDR3 contains 12 residues. V was cut by 7 bases and J by 1 base, with 8 bases left in between. The CDR3: CASTAGSYEQYF. DNA for the CDR3: TGCGCCAGCACGGCAGGGTCCTACGAGCAGTACTTC.

This clonotype occurred many times. V usage is TRBV20-1 and J usage is TRBJ2-7; TRBD2 is a possible D gene (5 bases). Trimming took off 0 bases at V and 0 bases at J, with 6 bases between the two ends. Germline values: CDR1 DFQATT, CDR2 SNEGSKA (reference sequence). CDR3 length: 13 residues. The CDR3 sequence is CSAREGSSYEQYF. The DNA of the CDR3 is TGCAGTGCTAGAGAAGGGAGCTCCTACGAGCAGTACTTC.